A selection of T cell receptor beta chains follows, all from one sample in a study of graft-versus-host responses after intestinal transplantation. Clones were read by immunoSEQ multiplex PCR, and TCRdb kept only the in-frame ones, dropping some. The sample holds over 9,000 clones, roughly 27% seen once. Specimen: alloreactive CD4+ T cells from a mixed lymphocyte reaction culture, collected before intestinal transplant. Every receptor here comes from a human patient who received an intestinal transplant. CDR3s leave out the opening cysteine and the closing phenylalanine or tryptophan. Fields, in order: CDR3 protein, J gene, V gene.

CDR3aa: ASSLDPSEEQF
j_gene: TRBJ2-1
v_gene: TRBV5-1

CDR3aa: ASSLTTNNEQF
j_gene: TRBJ2-1
v_gene: TRBV7-6

CDR3aa: ARSMVRKTYGYT
j_gene: TRBJ1-2
v_gene: TRBV5-3

CDR3aa: ASSQGPPGSTQPQH
j_gene: TRBJ1-5
v_gene: TRBV7-6

CDR3aa: AISEFPHSGATGELF
j_gene: TRBJ2-2
v_gene: TRBV10-3

CDR3aa: ASSVCPNLGKTYGYT
j_gene: TRBJ1-2
v_gene: TRBV11-3

CDR3aa: ASSSGQGTDTQY
j_gene: TRBJ2-3
v_gene: TRBV5-1

CDR3aa: ASSFVTGGGDEQY
j_gene: TRBJ2-7
v_gene: TRBV6-1

CDR3aa: ASSESRSGNYEQY
j_gene: TRBJ2-7
v_gene: TRBV6-9

CDR3aa: ASSPNPGRSSYEQY
j_gene: TRBJ2-7
v_gene: TRBV18

CDR3aa: ASSLRELWSGELF
j_gene: TRBJ2-2
v_gene: TRBV5-6

CDR3aa: ASSPQDSTNYGYT
j_gene: TRBJ1-2
v_gene: TRBV6-6

CDR3aa: ASSVFSSGNTGELF
j_gene: TRBJ2-2
v_gene: TRBV9

CDR3aa: ASSVAYSSYEQY
j_gene: TRBJ2-7
v_gene: TRBV9

CDR3aa: ASSLGRLAGRTDTQY
j_gene: TRBJ2-3
v_gene: TRBV7-8

CDR3aa: ASSSGTGAYNEQF
j_gene: TRBJ2-1
v_gene: TRBV6-6